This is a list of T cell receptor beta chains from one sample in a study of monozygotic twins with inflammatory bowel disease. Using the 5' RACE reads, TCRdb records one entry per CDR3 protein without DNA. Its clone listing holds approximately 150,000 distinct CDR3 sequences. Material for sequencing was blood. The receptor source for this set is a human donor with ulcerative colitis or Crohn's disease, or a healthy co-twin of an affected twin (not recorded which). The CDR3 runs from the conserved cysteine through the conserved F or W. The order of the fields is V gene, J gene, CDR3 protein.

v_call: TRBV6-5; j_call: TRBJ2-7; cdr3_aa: CASSYSTGDYEQYF
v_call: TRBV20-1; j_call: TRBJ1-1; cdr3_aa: CSARYWGELNTEAFF
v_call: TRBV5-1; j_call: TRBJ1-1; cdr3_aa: CASSSFGADLNTEAFF
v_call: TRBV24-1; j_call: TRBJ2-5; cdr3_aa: CATSDPHSAETQYF
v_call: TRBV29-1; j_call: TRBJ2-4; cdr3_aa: CSVPGPRQGLAKNIQYF
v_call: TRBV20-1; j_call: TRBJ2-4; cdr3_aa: CSARGRIKNIQYF
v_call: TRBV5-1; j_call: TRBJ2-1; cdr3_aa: CASTYVTGSLGEQFF
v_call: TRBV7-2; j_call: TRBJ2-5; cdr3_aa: CASSSSQGETQYF
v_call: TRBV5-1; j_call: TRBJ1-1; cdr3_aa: CASSLSQGVTEAFF
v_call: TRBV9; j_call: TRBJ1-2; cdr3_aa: CASSVPGAYGYTF
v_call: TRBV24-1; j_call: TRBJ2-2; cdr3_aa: CATGMAGNTGELFF
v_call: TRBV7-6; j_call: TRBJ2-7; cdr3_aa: CASTPGVVSYEQYF
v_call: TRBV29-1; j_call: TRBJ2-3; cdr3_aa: CSVEWAASGRVDTQYF
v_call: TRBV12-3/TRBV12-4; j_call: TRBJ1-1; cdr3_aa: CASSLRTAMNTEAFF
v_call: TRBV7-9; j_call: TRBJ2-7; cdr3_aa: CASSLARTVPYEQYF
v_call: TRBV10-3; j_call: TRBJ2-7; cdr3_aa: CAISESGSGAYEQYF
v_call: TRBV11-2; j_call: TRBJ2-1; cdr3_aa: CASSSRTEHNEQFF
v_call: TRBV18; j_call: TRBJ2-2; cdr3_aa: CASSPRPKSTGELFF
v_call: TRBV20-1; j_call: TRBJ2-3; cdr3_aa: CSARLPPDTQYF
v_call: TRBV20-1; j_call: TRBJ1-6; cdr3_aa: CSARDPTGFEIDSPLHF
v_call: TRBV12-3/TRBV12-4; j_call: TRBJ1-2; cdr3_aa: CASSLPWGRAYGYTF
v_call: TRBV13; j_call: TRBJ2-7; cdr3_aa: CASSLSILAGNEQYF
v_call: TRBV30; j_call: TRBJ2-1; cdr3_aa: CACVIAGYNEQFF
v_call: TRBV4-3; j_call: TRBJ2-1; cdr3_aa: CASSQGAGLAWDEQFF
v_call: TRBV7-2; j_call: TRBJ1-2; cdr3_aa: CASSPFGYGYTF
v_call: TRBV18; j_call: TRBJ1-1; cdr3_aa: CASSRTGADEAFF
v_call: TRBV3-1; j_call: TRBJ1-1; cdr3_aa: CASSQVSGNTEAFF
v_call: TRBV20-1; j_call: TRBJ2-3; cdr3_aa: CSASPGVAVTDTQYF
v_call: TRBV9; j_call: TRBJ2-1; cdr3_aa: CASSEGVSYNEQFF
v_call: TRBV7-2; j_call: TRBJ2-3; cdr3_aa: CASSFPPLGTSLSLTDTQYF
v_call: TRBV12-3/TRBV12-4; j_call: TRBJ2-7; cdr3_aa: CASSATGTSSYEQYF
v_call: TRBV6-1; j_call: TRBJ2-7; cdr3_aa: CASSEVYGQTYEQYF
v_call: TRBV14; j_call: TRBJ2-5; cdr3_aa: CASSQAGRTQETQYF
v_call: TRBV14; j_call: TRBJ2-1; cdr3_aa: CASSRSVISYNEQFF
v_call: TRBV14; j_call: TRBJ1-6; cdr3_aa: CASSQRQGNSPLHF
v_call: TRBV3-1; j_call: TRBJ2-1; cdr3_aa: CASSQGSGGGYNEQFF
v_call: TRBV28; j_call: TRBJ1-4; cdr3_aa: CASSAPTAAISTNEKLFF
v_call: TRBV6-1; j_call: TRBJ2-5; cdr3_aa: CASSETDQGQETQYF
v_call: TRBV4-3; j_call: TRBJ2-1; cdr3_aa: CASSPRLPLRDSHSYNEQFF
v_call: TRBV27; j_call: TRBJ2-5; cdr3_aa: CASSFTGVGVQETQYF
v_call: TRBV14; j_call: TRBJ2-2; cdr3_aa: CASSQIQGWANTGELFF
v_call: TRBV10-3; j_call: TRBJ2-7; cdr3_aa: CAISERQAPGEQYF
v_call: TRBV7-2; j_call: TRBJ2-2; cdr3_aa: CASSLPGLATGELFF
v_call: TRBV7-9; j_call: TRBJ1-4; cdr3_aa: CASSPGQGARTNEKLFF
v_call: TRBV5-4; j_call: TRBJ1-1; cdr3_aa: CASGRAADTEAFF
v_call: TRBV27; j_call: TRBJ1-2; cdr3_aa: CASSLGSSGTGGIYGYTF
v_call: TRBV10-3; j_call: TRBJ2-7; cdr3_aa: CAISNKYEQYF
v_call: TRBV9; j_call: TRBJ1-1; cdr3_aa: CASSVVGSTEAFF
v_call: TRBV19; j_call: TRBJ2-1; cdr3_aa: CASSPLGVDEQFF
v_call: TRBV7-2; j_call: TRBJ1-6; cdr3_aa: CASSFTTGAHNSPLHF